This note documents a single TCR beta chain sequence. The data were produced by immunoSEQ multiplex PCR, yet TCRdb's version contains in-frame clones alone and is incomplete. The table lists around 100,000 clones, 91% of them singletons, with approximately 1% in the top ten. These data originate in a study of PD-L1 blockade in urothelial cancer. Study details: At 6 weeks and at 3 weeks (second dose) after treatment start, blood was analyzed.

Every patient provided from 1 to 8 samples, collected pretreatment and on-treatment. CDR3 length: 15 amino acids. V shed 5 bases, J shed 7 bases, and the junction held 10 bases outside the gene matches. Looked up from germline, CDR1 is SGHAT and CDR2 is FQDESV (reference sequence). This chain connects TRBV11-1 to TRBJ2-2; 7 bases agree with TRBD1. The specimen comprised PBMCs, sampled around atezolizumab (anti-PD-L1) treatment. The sequence came from a woman of 80 years or more with urothelial cancer. CDR3 region: CASSRPTGYSGELFF. As DNA, the CDR3 is TGTGCCAGCAGCCGCCCGACAGGGTACAGCGGGGAGCTGTTTTTT.